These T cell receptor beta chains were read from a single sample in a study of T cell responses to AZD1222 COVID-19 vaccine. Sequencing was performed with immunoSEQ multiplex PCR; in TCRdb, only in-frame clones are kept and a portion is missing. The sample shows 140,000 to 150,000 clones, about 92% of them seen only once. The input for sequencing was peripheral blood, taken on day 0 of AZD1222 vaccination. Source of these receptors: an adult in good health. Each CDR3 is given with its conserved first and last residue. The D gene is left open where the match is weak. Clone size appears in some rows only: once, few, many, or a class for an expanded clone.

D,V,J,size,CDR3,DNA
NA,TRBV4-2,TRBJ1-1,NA,CASSQPPGTHNTEAFF,TGTGCCAGCAGCCAACCTCCTGGGACACATAACACTGAAGCTTTCTTT
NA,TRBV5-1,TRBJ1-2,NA,CASSLGDRLYGYTF,TGCGCCAGCAGCTTGGGTGACAGGCTCTATGGCTACACCTTC
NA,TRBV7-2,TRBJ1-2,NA,CASSLVFQGGYTF,TGTGCCAGCAGCTTAGTGTTCCAAGGGGGCTACACCTTC
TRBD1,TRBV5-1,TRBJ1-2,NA,CASSLRTGEWHGYTF,TGCGCCAGCAGCTTAAGGACAGGGGAATGGCATGGCTACACCTTC
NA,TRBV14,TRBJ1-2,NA,CASSQDLPGGQASANYGYTF,TGTGCCAGCAGCCAAGACCTACCAGGAGGGCAGGCTTCAGCTAACTATGGCTACACCTTC
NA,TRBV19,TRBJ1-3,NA,CASSSRVSGNTIYF,TGTGCCAGTAGTTCCAGGGTCTCTGGAAACACCATATATTTT
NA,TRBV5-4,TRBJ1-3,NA,CASSLGPGSGNTIYF,TGTGCCAGCAGCTTGGGGCCAGGCTCTGGAAACACCATATATTTT
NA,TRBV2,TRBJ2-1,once,CASSVGGEIDEQFF,TGTGCCAGCAGTGTGGGGGGCGAAATCGATGAGCAGTTCTTC
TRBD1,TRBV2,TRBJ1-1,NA,CASSDRGRNTEAFF,TGTGCCAGCAGTGACAGGGGGCGGAACACTGAAGCTTTCTTT
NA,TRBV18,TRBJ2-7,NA,CASSPRQSSYEQYF,TGTGCCAGCTCACCCCGACAGAGCTCCTACGAGCAGTACTTC
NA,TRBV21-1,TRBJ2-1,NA,CASSPQSGDSYNEQFF,TGTGCCAGCAGCCCCCAGTCGGGGGATTCCTACAATGAGCAGTTCTTC
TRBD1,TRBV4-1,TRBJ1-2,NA,CASSRPGQGDYGYTF,TGCGCCAGCAGCCGTCCGGGACAGGGTGACTATGGCTACACCTTC
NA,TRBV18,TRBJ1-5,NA,CASSPGFPYQPQHF,TGTGCCAGCTCACCGGGGTTTCCGTACCAGCCCCAGCATTTT
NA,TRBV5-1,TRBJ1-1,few,CASSMLPGRDTEAFF,TGCGCCAGCAGTATGCTCCCAGGGAGGGACACTGAAGCTTTCTTT
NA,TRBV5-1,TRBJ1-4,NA,CASSPGGGIGIQTKFF,TGCGCCAGCAGCCCGGGAGGGGGAATCGGGATCCAGACTAAATTTTTT
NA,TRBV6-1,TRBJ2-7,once,CASGRAEQYF,TGTGCCAGCGGTCGGGCCGAGCAGTACTTC
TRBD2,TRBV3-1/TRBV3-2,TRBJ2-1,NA,CASSPRLAGGPDYNEQFF,TGTGCCAGCAGCCCTAGACTAGCGGGGGGGCCCGACTACAATGAGCAGTTCTTC
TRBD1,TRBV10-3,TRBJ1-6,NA,CAISGTGAVDNSPLHF,TGTGCCATCAGTGGGACAGGGGCTGTAGATAATTCACCCCTCCACTTT
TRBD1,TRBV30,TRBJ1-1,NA,CAWSLLTGGNTEAFF,TGTGCCTGGAGCCTCCTGACAGGGGGGAACACTGAAGCTTTCTTT
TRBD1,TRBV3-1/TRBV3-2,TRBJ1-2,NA,CASSPGQGYGYTF,TGTGCCAGCAGCCCCGGACAGGGCTATGGCTACACCTTC
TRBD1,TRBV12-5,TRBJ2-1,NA,CASGHRDRGYEQFF,TGTGCTAGTGGCCATCGGGACAGGGGCTATGAGCAGTTCTTC
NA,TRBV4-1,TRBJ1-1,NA,CASSQEDSMNTEAFF,TGCGCCAGCAGCCAAGAGGACAGCATGAACACTGAAGCTTTCTTT